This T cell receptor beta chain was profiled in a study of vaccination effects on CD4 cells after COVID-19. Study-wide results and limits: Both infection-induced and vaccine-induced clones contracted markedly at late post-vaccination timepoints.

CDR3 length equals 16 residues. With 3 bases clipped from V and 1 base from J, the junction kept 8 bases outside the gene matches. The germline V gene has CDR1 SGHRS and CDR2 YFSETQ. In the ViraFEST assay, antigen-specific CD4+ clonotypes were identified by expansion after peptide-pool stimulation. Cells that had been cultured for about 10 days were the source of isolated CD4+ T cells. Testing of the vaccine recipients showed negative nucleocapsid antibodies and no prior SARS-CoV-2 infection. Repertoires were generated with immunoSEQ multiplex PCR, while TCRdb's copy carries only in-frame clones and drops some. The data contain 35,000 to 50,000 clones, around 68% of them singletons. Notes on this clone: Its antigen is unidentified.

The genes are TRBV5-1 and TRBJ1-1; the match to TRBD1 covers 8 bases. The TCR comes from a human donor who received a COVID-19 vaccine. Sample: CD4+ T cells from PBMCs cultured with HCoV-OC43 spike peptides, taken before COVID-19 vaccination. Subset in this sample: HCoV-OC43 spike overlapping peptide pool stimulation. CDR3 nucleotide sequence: TGCGCCAGCAGCTCGGGACAGGCCGGAGGGAACACTGAAGCTTTCTTT. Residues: CASSSGQAGGNTEAFF.